Below are 20 T cell receptor beta chains sequenced from a single sample in a study of blood T cells in healthy people across ages. Together with a sample-barcoded 5' primer, a J-beta primer mix was included in a second PCR lasting roughly 7 to 11 cycles. TCRdb re-derived calls from the 5' RACE reads in MiXCR, one entry per CDR3 protein. Of 550,000 to 800,000 distinct CDR3 sequences in the sample, about 30% are singletons; the top ten hold just over 15%. The sequenced sample consisted of blood. Receptors were obtained from a woman aged 80 or over in good health.

This clonotype was seen many times. V is TRBV4-2 and J is TRBJ2-3, with a weak D call TRBD2 (6 bases). V lost 4 bases, J lost 2 bases, and 10 bases lay in between. The CDR3 is 14 residues long. Germline V gene data show CDR1 as LGHNA and CDR2 as YNFKEQ. The CDR3, as DNA: TGTGCCAGCAGCCCCGGGCGGGACACAGATACGCAGTATTTT. The encoded protein is CASSPGRDTDTQYF.

This clonotype was seen just once. The V and J genes are TRBV20-1 and TRBJ1-4; no clear D. From germline, CDR1 is DFQATT and CDR2 SNEGSKA (reference sequence). CDR3 length: 13 amino acids. Trimming shortened V by 0 bases and J by 5 bases, and 7 bases separated the two germline ends. CDR3 DNA sequence: TGCAGTGCTAGAGATTTGGGGAATGAAAAACTGTTTTTT. Translation gives CSARDLGNEKLFF.

This clonotype was counted ten times or more. This chain uses TRBV13 with TRBJ2-3; 8 bases are a match to TRBD2. CDR1 and CDR2 (germline): PRHDT, FYEKMQ (reference sequence). V lost 2 bases and J lost 5; bases outside the gene matches: 9. This CDR3 comprises 16 residues. In nucleotides, the CDR3 is TGTGCCAGCAGCTTAATAACGGGGGGGATTTTAGATACGCAGTATTTT. Protein product: CASSLITGGILDTQYF.

This clonotype was seen a handful of times. The rearrangement links TRBV4-2 to TRBJ1-6; 11 positions agree with TRBD1. The CDR3 consists of 16 residues. V gave up 4 bases and J gave up 4 bases; unmatched junction bases: 3. Germline-derived CDR1 and CDR2 are LGHNA and YNFKEQ. CDR3 DNA sequence: TGTGCCAGCAGCCGGGACAGGGGGGGGTATAATTCACCCCTCCACTTT. This codes for CASSRDRGGYNSPLHF.

This clonotype was recorded many times. The V call is TRBV11-2, the J call TRBJ2-3; TRBD2 is a possible D gene (6 bases). The V gene's germline CDR1 is SGHAT and CDR2 FQNNGV. CDR3 length: 17 residues. Trimming pared 1 base from V and 0 bases from J, leaving 14 bases between. CDR3 region: CASSLGGVLSSTDTQYF. The CDR3 region has the DNA TGTGCCAGCAGCTTAGGGGGGGTCCTATCTAGCACAGATACGCAGTATTTT.

This clonotype was counted many times. V gene TRBV5-1 combines with J gene TRBJ2-3; no definite D call. The CDR3 covers 13 residues. Trimming removed 4 bases at V and 6 bases at J, with 12 bases between. The germline V gene has CDR1 SGHRS and CDR2 YFSETQ. The CDR3 sequence: CASSKDPADTQYF. The CDR3 nucleotides are TGCGCCAGCAGCAAAGACCCGGCGGATACGCAGTATTTT.

The CDR3 loop is CASAAQGGREKLFF. The CDR3 nucleotides read TGTGCCAGCGCTGCCCAGGGGGGGAGGGAAAAACTGTTTTTT. The chain recombines TRBV7-2 with TRBJ1-4; 7 bases fit TRBD1. V trimming: 8 bases; J trimming: 8 bases; junction bases outside the gene matches: 11. From germline, CDR1 is SGHTA and CDR2 FQGNSA. This CDR3 spans 14 amino acids.

This clonotype showed up many times. The V gene is TRBV7-2, the J gene TRBJ2-6; no firm D call. Germline lookup yields CDR1 SGHTA and CDR2 FQGNSA. The CDR3 length is 22 residues. V lost 2 bases, J lost 1 base, and 27 bases lay in between. The CDR3 coding sequence is TGTGCCAGCAGCTTAAGAGGCTGGACGAAGGGATCTTTAGGATCTGGGGCCAACGTCCTGACTTTC. This gives the protein CASSLRGWTKGSLGSGANVLTF.

This clonotype was counted many times. The V gene is TRBV12-3 or TRBV12-4, the J gene TRBJ1-1, with D perhaps TRBD1 (6 bases). Trimming took 5 bases from V and 7 from J, leaving 14 bases between them. The CDR3 is 13 residues long. Here the CDR3 reads CASSASTGFEAFF. DNA for the CDR3: TGTGCCAGCAGTGCGTCGACAGGCTTTGAAGCTTTCTTT.

The CDR3 sequence: CASRSGQGDYGYTF. In DNA form, the CDR3 reads TGTGCCAGCAGGTCCGGACAGGGGGACTATGGCTACACCTTC. The chain combines TRBV12-3 or TRBV12-4 with TRBJ1-2; 10 bases map to TRBD1. The CDR3 has 14 amino acids. V lost 6 bases, J lost 3 bases, and 4 bases stayed unmatched.

This clonotype was picked up many times. The gene calls are TRBV10-3 and TRBJ2-5; D remains unclear. V lost 11 bases and J 3 bases, leaving 22 bases between the germline ends. Germline CDR1 reads ENHRY; CDR2 reads SYGVKD. CDR3 length: 15 residues. CDR3 coding DNA: TGTGCCGCCCAGCCGGCCGGGCCCGGAGAAGAGACCCAGTACTTC. This encodes CAAQPAGPGEETQYF.

This clonotype was counted at least ten times. The rearrangement uses TRBV7-8 and TRBJ1-4; 9 positions match TRBD1. The CDR3 has 13 amino acids. V lost 8 bases and J lost 8; bases outside the gene matches: 6. Germline V gives CDR1 SGHVS, CDR2 FQNEAQ. CDR3 nucleotide sequence: TGTGCCAGCGGGACAGGGCCGGGGGAAAAACTGTTTTTT. This codes for CASGTGPGEKLFF.

Comment on this clonotype: A read error may produce the germline difference seen at one junction end. The J gene is TRBJ1-1, the V gene TRBV15, with D hard to call. The germline CDR1 and CDR2 sequences are LNHNV and YYDKDF (reference sequence). The CDR3 is 18 amino acids. The CDR3 protein is CATSRDNARPIMNTGAFF. In DNA, the CDR3 is TGTGCCACCAGCAGAGATAATGCCCGCCCGATTATGAACACTGGAGCTTTCTTT.

The rearrangement uses TRBV4-1 and TRBJ1-2, with 9 positions matching TRBD1. The trim removed 0 bases at V and 3 bases at J, leaving 5 bases unmatched. CDR3 length: 16 residues. The germline CDR1 and CDR2 sequences are MGHRA and YSYEKL. The CDR3 protein is CASSQDVRDRDYGYTF. CDR3 sequence (DNA): TGCGCCAGCAGCCAAGATGTCCGGGACAGGGACTATGGCTACACCTTC.

This clonotype came up a few times. The rearrangement links TRBV6-2 or TRBV6-3 to TRBJ1-5; possible D gene TRBD1, 5 bases. Germline assignment: CDR1 MNHEY and CDR2 SVGEGT. This CDR3 comprises 14 residues. V gave up 2 bases and J gave up 5 bases, with 10 bases separating them. CDR3: CASSYAGKHQPQHF. The CDR3 region has the DNA TGTGCCAGCAGTTACGCAGGGAAGCATCAGCCCCAGCATTTT.

This clonotype was observed at least ten times. CDR3 sequence (DNA): TGTGCCACCAGTCCCGGGACAGGGAGGAACTATGGCTACACCTTC. It specifies CATSPGTGRNYGYTF. The chain couples TRBV15 to TRBJ1-2; 9 bases map to TRBD1. CDR1 and CDR2 from the germline V gene are LNHNV and YYDKDF (reference sequence). This CDR3 comprises 15 residues. J lost 2 bases, V lost 6 bases, and 7 bases had no gene match.

This clonotype was seen only once. This sequence joins TRBV2 and TRBJ1-3, with D uncertain. The CDR3 runs to 15 residues. V lost 1 base to trimming and J lost 3 bases, with 10 bases between them. Looked up from germline, CDR1 is SNHLY and CDR2 is FYNNEI. CDR3 residues: CASSEETRSGNTIYF. For the CDR3, the DNA is TGTGCCAGCAGTGAAGAAACCCGGAGTGGAAACACCATATATTTT.

This clonotype was counted ten times or more. V gene TRBV5-1 combines with J gene TRBJ1-2, with D possibly matching TRBD1 (6 bases). The CDR3 extends over 14 amino acids. Per germline, CDR1 SGHRS and CDR2 YFSETQ. Between the trimmed V and J ends, which lost 5 bases and 3 bases, there was a span of 14 bases. CDR3 nucleotides: TGCGCCAGCAGTCCCGGGACAAGGGACTATGGCTACACCTTC. Its translation: CASSPGTRDYGYTF.

At least ten counts were recorded for this clonotype. The chain uses TRBV11-2 and TRBJ1-4; perhaps TRBD1 as D (5 bases). V lost 5 bases, J lost 8 bases, and 15 bases lay in between. Germline values: CDR1 SGHAT, CDR2 FQNNGV. The CDR3 has 14 residues. The CDR3 DNA follows: TGTGCCAGCAGCCCCGGGTCGCCAGGGGAAAAACTGTTTTTT. This gives the protein CASSPGSPGEKLFF.

This chain links TRBV28 with TRBJ2-1; TRBD1 matches 9 bases. Germline CDR1 is MDHEN and CDR2 is SYDVKM. The CDR3 runs to 17 residues. V gave up 7 bases and J gave up 6 bases; unmatched junction bases: 16. The CDR3 DNA sequence: TGTGCCAGCATTGGTAGTGGGGCGGGACAGGGCTTCAATGAGCAGTTCTTC. Translation gives CASIGSGAGQGFNEQFF.